The source of this T cell receptor (beta chain) is a study of T cell responses to AZD1222 COVID-19 vaccine. Background on the study: Second-dose schedules of about 4 or about 12 weeks were combined. Study-level findings and limits: Reportedly, nearly half the spike-specific TCRs target unmutated variant regions. Spike-wide coverage was observed for vaccine-associated CD4 TCRs, with dominant responses at 160-218 and 743-854.

Sequenced by immunoSEQ multiplex PCR; TCRdb stores in-frame clones only, minus some. The sample has 100,000 to 150,000 clones, around 84% seen once; the top ten hold approximately 12%. To note about this clone: Its antigen is not identified.

The germline CDR1 and CDR2 sequences are MNHEY and SMNVEV (reference sequence). V was pared by 5 bases and J by 0 bases, with 17 bases between. The CDR3 is made up of 16 amino acids. The genes are TRBV27 and TRBJ2-7; D call uncertain. This specimen was peripheral blood, taken on day 0 of AZD1222 vaccination. The receptor's source is an adult in good health. CDR3 sequence reads: CASSPPGLWSSYEQYF. CDR3 DNA: TGTGCCAGCAGTCCCCCAGGTTTATGGAGCTCCTACGAGCAGTACTTC.